One and the same sample provided the 20 T cell receptor beta chains below, sequenced in a study of blood T cell repertoires in COVID-19. Profiling relied on immunoSEQ multiplex PCR, and the TCRdb table lists in-frame clones only, not all of them. The sample records roughly 77,000 clones, around nine tenths being singletons. The source material was peripheral blood. The origin of the receptors is a man aged 45-65 years with active COVID-19.

The chain joins TRBV27 to TRBJ2-3; TRBD1 aligns across 12 bases. This CDR3 is built from 14 residues. Germline assignment: CDR1 MNHEY and CDR2 SMNVEV (reference sequence). The CDR3 region is CTNGTGGSADTQYF. The CDR3, as DNA: TGTACCAACGGGACAGGGGGCTCGGCAGATACGCAGTATTTT.

The chain is built from TRBV30 and TRBJ2-3; unclear D gene. V was pared by 5 bases and J by 1 base, with 13 bases between. Germline-derived CDR1 and CDR2 are GTSNPN and SVGIG (reference sequence). The CDR3 sequence is 14 residues long. The CDR3 is CAWGLQVGTDTQYF. The CDR3 nucleotides read TGTGCCTGGGGTCTGCAGGTTGGCACAGATACGCAGTATTTT.

This rearrangement joins TRBV7-8 to TRBJ2-5; maybe TRBD2 (6 bases). Between the trimmed V and J ends, which lost 5 bases and 1 base, there was a span of 8 bases. Germline loops: CDR1 SGHVS, CDR2 FQNEAQ. This CDR3 comprises 13 residues. CDR3 DNA: TGTGCCAGCAGCCGGGGACTCCAAGAGACCCAGTACTTC. Translated: CASSRGLQETQYF.

This clone was counted a few times. The sample holds other DNA sequences that translate to the same CDR3. The chain combines TRBV18 with TRBJ1-1; D might be TRBD1 (6 bases). The CDR3 is 14 residues long. The germline V gene has CDR1 KGHSH and CDR2 LQKENI. The V and J ends lost 2 bases and 4 bases respectively, with 11 bases between them. CDR3 sequence reads: CASSPGTRSTEAFF. CDR3 sequence (DNA): TGTGCCAGCTCACCAGGGACAAGAAGCACTGAAGCTTTCTTT. The full variable domain, its missing parts supplied by reference TRBV18 and TRBJ1-1, is NAGVMQNPRHLVRRRGQEARLRCSPMKGHSHVYWYRQLPEEGLKFMVYLQKENIIDESGMPKERFSAEFPKEGPSILRIQQVVRGDSAAYFCASSPGTRSTEAFFGQGTRLTVV.

The chain employs TRBV19 and TRBJ2-5; 7 bases align to TRBD2. The junction had 9 bases not matched to a gene; V was cut back by 1 base and J by 4 bases. From germline, CDR1 is LNHDA and CDR2 SQIVND (reference sequence). The length of the CDR3 is 16 residues. Here the CDR3 reads CASSIGGGSTRETQYF. The CDR3 nucleotides are TGTGCCAGTAGTATAGGGGGGGGTAGCACAAGAGAGACCCAGTACTTC.

The V and J genes are TRBV28 and TRBJ2-1; D is uncertain. V gave up 4 bases and J gave up 0 bases, with 7 bases separating them. This CDR3 comprises 14 residues. CDR1 MDHEN and CDR2 SYDVKM come from the germline V gene. CDR3: CASSWRFSYNEQFF. In DNA, the CDR3 is TGTGCCAGCAGTTGGCGGTTCTCCTACAATGAGCAGTTCTTC.

V usage is TRBV5-4 and J usage is TRBJ2-7, with 9 bases aligning to TRBD2. Unmatched junction bases numbered 5, after V lost 4 bases and J lost 0 bases. In germline, CDR1 is SGHNT, CDR2 YYREEE (reference sequence). The CDR3 is 15 residues long. The CDR3 sequence is CASSSSGGLSYEQYF. In DNA, the CDR3 is TGTGCCAGCAGCAGTAGCGGGGGCCTCTCCTACGAGCAGTACTTC.

This rearrangement joins TRBV28 to TRBJ2-6; TRBD1 might be the D (5 bases). Trimming took off 3 bases at V and 3 bases at J, with 15 bases between the two ends. The CDR3 is 17 residues long. Germline V lookup: CDR1 MDHEN, CDR2 SYDVKM. CDR3 amino acids: CASSLQVRASGANVLTF. As DNA, the CDR3 is TGTGCCAGCAGTTTGCAAGTCAGGGCAAGTGGGGCCAACGTCCTGACTTTC.

The rearrangement links TRBV28 to TRBJ2-7, with 9 bases fitting TRBD2. The CDR3 consists of 17 residues. V was pared by 2 bases and J by 5 bases, with 13 bases of the junction left unmatched. The germline V gene has CDR1 MDHEN and CDR2 SYDVKM. Here the CDR3 DNA reads TGTGCCAGCAGTTTAGTAGGTAGCGGGGGATCCTTTCACGAGCAGTACTTC. It specifies CASSLVGSGGSFHEQYF.

The chain is built from TRBV20-1 and TRBJ2-5; TRBD1 aligns across 9 bases. The V and J ends lost 3 bases and 2 bases, in that order; junction bases with no gene match: 7. The CDR3 contains 15 residues. Per the germline V gene, CDR1 is DFQATT and CDR2 is SNEGSKA (reference sequence). CDR3 DNA sequence: TGCAGTGCTAGTTCAACAGGGGGCGGGCAAGAGACCCAGTACTTC. As protein: CSASSTGGGQETQYF.

J is TRBJ2-1 and V is TRBV7-9; a weak D match, TRBD2 (5 bases). This CDR3 contains 13 residues. V lost 5 bases to trimming and J lost 7 bases, with 12 bases between them. Germline CDR1 SEHNR, CDR2 FQNEAQ (reference sequence). CDR3 bases: TGTGCCAGCAGCCCGCCGGACTGGAATGAGCAGTTCTTC. Translated, it gives CASSPPDWNEQFF.

The chain links TRBV7-8 to TRBJ1-6, with D possibly matching TRBD1 (6 bases). V lost 5 bases and J lost 10, with 15 bases in between. The germline gives CDR1 SGHVS, CDR2 FQNEAQ. The CDR3 consists of 14 residues. Here the CDR3 reads CASSTVQGVSPLHF. The CDR3 region has the DNA TGTGCCAGCAGCACTGTACAGGGAGTGTCACCCCTCCACTTT.

In this sample, this clone turned up a few times. The chain joins TRBV18 to TRBJ2-3; tentative D call: TRBD1 (5 bases). Looked up from germline, CDR1 is KGHSH and CDR2 is LQKENI. V gave up 4 bases and J gave up 2 bases, with 13 bases separating them. The CDR3 spans 15 residues. The CDR3 DNA reads TGTGCCAGCTCACTTGACAGTCCCCTCACAGATACGCAGTATTTT. This codes for CASSLDSPLTDTQYF.

This chain links TRBV18 with TRBJ2-3, with TRBD2 identical over 8 bases. The J segment lost 0 bases and the V segment lost 5 bases, leaving 10 bases of the junction unmatched. The CDR3 is 17 amino acids. Germline V gene sequence: CDR1 KGHSH, CDR2 LQKENI. DNA of the CDR3: TGTGCCAGCTCAGTCAGCGGGGGAGGCCCTAGCACAGATACGCAGTATTTT. Its protein product is CASSVSGGGPSTDTQYF. Filled out from reference TRBV18 and TRBJ2-3, the complete variable domain reads NAGVMQNPRHLVRRRGQEARLRCSPMKGHSHVYWYRQLPEEGLKFMVYLQKENIIDESGMPKERFSAEFPKEGPSILRIQQVVRGDSAAYFCASSVSGGGPSTDTQYFGPGTRLTVL.

This clone was seen a few times. The rearrangement links TRBV28 to TRBJ1-5, with a tentative D call TRBD1 (5 bases). The germline gives CDR1 MDHEN, CDR2 SYDVKM. The CDR3 sequence is 13 residues long. V gave up 9 bases and J gave up 4 bases, with 13 bases separating them. CDR3 in DNA: TGTGCCAGTCAGGGATTGAGGAATCAGCCCCAGCATTTT. Translating it yields CASQGLRNQPQHF.

J is TRBJ2-2 and V is TRBV7-9; no clear D gene. The CDR3 runs to 11 residues. Germline V lookup: CDR1 SEHNR, CDR2 FQNEAQ (reference sequence). Trimming stripped 2 bases from V and 8 bases from J, with 3 bases between. As DNA, the CDR3 is TGTGCCAGCAGCTTACTAGGGGAGCTGTTTTTT. It yields the protein CASSLLGELFF. The variable domain in full, completed from reference TRBV7-9 and TRBJ2-2, reads DTGVSQNPRHKITKRGQNVTFRCDPISEHNRLYWYRQTLGQGPEFLTYFQNEAQLEKSRLLSDRFSAERPKGSFSTLEIQRTEQGDSAMYLCASSLLGELFFGEGSRLTVL.

The chain recombines TRBV9 with TRBJ1-2, with 8 bases identical to TRBD1. This CDR3 has 14 amino acids. Germline values: CDR1 SGDLS, CDR2 YYNGEE. V gave up 4 bases and J gave up 5 bases; unmatched junction bases: 7. CDR3 region: CASSIDRGFYGYTF. The CDR3 DNA reads TGTGCCAGCAGCATTGACAGGGGTTTTTATGGCTACACCTTC. Using reference TRBV9 and TRBJ1-2 for the parts outside the CDR3, the full variable domain is DSGVTQTPKHLITATGQRVTLRCSPRSGDLSVYWYQQSLDQGLQFLIQYYNGEERAKGNILERFSAQQFPDLHSELNLSSLELGDSALYFCASSIDRGFYGYTFGSGTRLTVV.

The chain joins TRBV9 to TRBJ2-3; no reliable D call. V lost 7 bases and J 0 bases, leaving 15 bases between the germline ends. Germline loops: CDR1 SGDLS, CDR2 YYNGEE. This CDR3 has 15 residues. For the CDR3, the DNA is TGTGCCAGCGGCCGCCATTACGGGAGCACAGATACGCAGTATTTT. It encodes CASGRHYGSTDTQYF.

This chain connects TRBV4-1 to TRBJ1-2; 9 bases fit TRBD1. Trimming took 1 base from V and 4 from J; bases not matched to a gene: 7. The CDR3 spans 16 residues. From germline, CDR1 is MGHRA and CDR2 YSYEKL. The CDR3 coding sequence is TGCGCCAGCAGCCAAGTCCCGGGACAGGGCGTCTATGGCTACACCTTC. This codes for CASSQVPGQGVYGYTF.

The V call is TRBV5-1, the J call TRBJ2-1, with D perhaps matching TRBD1 (6 bases). CDR1 and CDR2 (germline): SGHRS, YFSETQ. The CDR3 is made up of 15 amino acids. Trimming cost V 6 bases and J 7 bases, with 20 bases left between them. CDR3 DNA: TGCGCCAGCACCCGAAGTCCAGGGGAACGGAATGAGCAGTTCTTC. Translation gives CASTRSPGERNEQFF.